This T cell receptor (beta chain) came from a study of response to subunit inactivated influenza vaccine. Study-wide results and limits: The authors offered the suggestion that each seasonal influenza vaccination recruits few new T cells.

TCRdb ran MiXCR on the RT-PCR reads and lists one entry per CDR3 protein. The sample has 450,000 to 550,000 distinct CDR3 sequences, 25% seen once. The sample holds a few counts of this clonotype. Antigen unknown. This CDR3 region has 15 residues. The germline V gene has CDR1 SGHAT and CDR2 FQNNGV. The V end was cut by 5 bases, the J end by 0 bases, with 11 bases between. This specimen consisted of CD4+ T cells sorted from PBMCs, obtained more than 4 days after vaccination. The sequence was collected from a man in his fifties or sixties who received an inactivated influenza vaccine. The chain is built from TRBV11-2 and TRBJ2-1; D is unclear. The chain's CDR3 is CASSPQLSSYNEQFF. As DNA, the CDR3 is TGTGCCAGCAGCCCTCAGCTGAGCTCCTACAATGAGCAGTTCTTC.